This T cell receptor beta chain was profiled in a study of cytomegalovirus exposure and HLA in healthy donors. CDR3 size: 13 residues. The V gene lost 9 bases and the J gene lost 6 bases, with 12 bases spanning the gap. The germline V gene encodes CDR1 MNHNY and CDR2 SVGAGI (reference sequence). Vbeta (60) and Jbeta (13) primers were used in the PCR. Sequencing used immunoSEQ multiplex PCR; TCRdb keeps in-frame clones, though not all of them. The sample holds about 89,000 clones, 65% to 80% seen once. The receptor's source is a young man in good health and CMV-seropositive. Sample: PBMCs. The gene calls are TRBV6-6 and TRBJ1-6; tentative D call: TRBD1 (5 bases). Written as DNA, the CDR3 is TGTGCCAGTAAACAGGAGACTAATTCACCCCTCCACTTT. It encodes CASKQETNSPLHF.